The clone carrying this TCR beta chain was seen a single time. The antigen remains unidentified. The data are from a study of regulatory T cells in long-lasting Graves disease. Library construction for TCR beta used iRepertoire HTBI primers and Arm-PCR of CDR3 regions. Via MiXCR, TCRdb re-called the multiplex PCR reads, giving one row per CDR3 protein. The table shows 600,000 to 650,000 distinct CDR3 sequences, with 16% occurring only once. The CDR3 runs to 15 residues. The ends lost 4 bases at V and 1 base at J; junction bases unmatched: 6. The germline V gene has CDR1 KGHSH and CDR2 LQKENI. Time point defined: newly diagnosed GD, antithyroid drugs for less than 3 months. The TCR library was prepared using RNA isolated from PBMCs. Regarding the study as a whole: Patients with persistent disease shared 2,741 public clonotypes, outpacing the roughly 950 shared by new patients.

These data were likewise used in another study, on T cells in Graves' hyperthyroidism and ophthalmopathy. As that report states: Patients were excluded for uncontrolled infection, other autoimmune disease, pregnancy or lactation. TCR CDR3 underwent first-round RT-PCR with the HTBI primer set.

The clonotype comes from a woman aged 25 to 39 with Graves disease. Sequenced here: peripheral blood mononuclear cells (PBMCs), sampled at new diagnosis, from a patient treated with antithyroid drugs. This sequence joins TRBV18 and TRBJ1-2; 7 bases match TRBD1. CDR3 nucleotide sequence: TGTGCCAGCTCACTTACCGGGACAGATAACTATGGCTACACCTTC. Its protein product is CASSLTGTDNYGYTF.